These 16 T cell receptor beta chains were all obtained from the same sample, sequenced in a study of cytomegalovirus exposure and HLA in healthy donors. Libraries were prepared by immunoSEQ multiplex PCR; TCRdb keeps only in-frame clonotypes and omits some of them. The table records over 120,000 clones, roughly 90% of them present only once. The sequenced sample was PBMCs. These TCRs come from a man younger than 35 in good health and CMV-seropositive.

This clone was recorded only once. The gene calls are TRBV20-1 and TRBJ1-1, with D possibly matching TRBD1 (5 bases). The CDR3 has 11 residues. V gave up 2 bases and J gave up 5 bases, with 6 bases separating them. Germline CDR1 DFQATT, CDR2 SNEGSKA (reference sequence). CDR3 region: CSARPGTEAFF. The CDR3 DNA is TGCAGTGCTAGACCAGGGACTGAAGCTTTCTTT.

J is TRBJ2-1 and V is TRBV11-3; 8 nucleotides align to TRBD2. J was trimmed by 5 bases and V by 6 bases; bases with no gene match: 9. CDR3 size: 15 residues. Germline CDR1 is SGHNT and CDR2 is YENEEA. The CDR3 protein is CASSRGSAGDNEQFF. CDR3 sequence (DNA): TGTGCCAGCAGTAGGGGGTCAGCGGGGGACAATGAGCAGTTCTTC.

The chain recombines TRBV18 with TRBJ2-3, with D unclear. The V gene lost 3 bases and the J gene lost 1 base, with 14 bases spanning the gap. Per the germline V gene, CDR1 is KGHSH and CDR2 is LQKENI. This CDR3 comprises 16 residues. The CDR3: CASSPPGRSGTDTQYF. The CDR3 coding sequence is TGTGCCAGCTCACCCCCGGGTAGGTCGGGCACAGATACGCAGTATTTT.

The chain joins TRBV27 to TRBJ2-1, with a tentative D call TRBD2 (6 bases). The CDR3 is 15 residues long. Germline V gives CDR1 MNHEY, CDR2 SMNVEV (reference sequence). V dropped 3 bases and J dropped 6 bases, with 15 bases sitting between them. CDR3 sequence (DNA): TGTGCCAGCAGTTTTCGACTAGAAGGTTTCAATGAGCAGTTCTTC. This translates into CASSFRLEGFNEQFF.

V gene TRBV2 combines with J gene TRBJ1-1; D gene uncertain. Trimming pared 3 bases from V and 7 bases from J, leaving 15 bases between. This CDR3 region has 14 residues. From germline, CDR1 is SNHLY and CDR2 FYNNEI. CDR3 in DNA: TGTGCCAGCAGTGAGGTAGAGTCGGGAGATGAAGCTTTCTTT. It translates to CASSEVESGDEAFF.

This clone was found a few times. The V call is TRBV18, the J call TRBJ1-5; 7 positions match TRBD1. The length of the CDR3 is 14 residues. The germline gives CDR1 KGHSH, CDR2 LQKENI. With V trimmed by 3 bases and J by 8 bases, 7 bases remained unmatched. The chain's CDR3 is CASSPQGGEEPQHF. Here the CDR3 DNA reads TGTGCCAGCTCACCTCAGGGGGGAGAAGAGCCCCAGCATTTT.

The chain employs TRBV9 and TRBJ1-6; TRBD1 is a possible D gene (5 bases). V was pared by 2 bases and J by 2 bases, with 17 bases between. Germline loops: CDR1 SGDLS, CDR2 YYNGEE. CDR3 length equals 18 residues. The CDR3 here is CASSVRWAGSAYNSPLHF. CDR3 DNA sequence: TGTGCCAGCAGCGTTAGATGGGCAGGGTCGGCCTATAATTCACCCCTCCACTTT.

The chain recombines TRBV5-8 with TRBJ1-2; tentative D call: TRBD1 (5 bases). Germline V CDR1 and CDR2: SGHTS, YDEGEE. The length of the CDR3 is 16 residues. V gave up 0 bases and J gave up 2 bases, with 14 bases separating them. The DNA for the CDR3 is TGTGCCAGCAGCTTGGAGTCTGGGGCCCGGAACTATGGCTACACCTTC. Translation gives CASSLESGARNYGYTF.

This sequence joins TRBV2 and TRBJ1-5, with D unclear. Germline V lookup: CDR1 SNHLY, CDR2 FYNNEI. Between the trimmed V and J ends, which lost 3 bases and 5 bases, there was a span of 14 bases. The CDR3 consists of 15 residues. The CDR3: CASSEFRGGYQPQHF. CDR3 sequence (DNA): TGTGCCAGCAGTGAGTTTAGAGGAGGGTATCAGCCCCAGCATTTT.

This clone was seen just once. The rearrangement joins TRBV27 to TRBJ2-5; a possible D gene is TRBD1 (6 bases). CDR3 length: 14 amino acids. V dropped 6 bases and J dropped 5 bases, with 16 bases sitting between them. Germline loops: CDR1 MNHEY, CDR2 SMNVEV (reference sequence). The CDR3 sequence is CASSTSRGLETQYF. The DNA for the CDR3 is TGTGCCAGCAGCACAAGCAGGGGTCTGGAGACCCAGTACTTC.

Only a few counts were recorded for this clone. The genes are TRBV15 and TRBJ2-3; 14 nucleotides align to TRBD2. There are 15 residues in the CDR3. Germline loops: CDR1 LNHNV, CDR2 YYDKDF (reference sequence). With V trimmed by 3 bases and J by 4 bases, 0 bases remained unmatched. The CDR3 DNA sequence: TGTGCCACCAGCAGGACTAGCGGGGGGGCAGATACGCAGTATTTT. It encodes CATSRTSGGADTQYF.

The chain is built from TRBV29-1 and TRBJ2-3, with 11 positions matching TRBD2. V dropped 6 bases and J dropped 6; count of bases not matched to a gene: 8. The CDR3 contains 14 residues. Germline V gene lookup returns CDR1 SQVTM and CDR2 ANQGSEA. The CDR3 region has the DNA TGCAGCGTAGCTAGCGGGAGGCCGGGGGATACGCAGTATTTT. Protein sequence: CSVASGRPGDTQYF.

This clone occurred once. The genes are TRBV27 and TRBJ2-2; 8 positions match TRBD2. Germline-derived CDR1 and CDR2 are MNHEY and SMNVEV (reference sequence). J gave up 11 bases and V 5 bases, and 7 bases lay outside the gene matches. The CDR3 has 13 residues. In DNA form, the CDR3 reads TGTGCCAGCAGTCAGGGACTAGTGGGTGAGCTGTTTTTT. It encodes CASSQGLVGELFF.

The CDR3 sequence: CASSPGTGHTGELFF. The DNA for the CDR3 is TGTGCCAGCAGCCCCGGGACAGGGCACACCGGGGAGCTGTTTTTT. V is TRBV6-1 and J is TRBJ2-2; 9 bases match TRBD1. V lost 6 bases and J lost 3; bases outside the gene matches: 5. Germline CDR1 reads MNHNS; CDR2 reads SASEGT. This CDR3 is built from 15 residues.

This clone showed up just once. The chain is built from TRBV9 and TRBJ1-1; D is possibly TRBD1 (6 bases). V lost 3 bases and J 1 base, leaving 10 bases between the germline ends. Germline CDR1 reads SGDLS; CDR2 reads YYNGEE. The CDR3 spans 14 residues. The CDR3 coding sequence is TGTGCCAGCAGCGGTCAGGGGTCGAACACTGAAGCTTTCTTT. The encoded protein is CASSGQGSNTEAFF. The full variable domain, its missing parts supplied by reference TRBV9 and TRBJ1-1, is DSGVTQTPKHLITATGQRVTLRCSPRSGDLSVYWYQQSLDQGLQFLIQYYNGEERAKGNILERFSAQQFPDLHSELNLSSLELGDSALYFCASSGQGSNTEAFFGQGTRLTVV.

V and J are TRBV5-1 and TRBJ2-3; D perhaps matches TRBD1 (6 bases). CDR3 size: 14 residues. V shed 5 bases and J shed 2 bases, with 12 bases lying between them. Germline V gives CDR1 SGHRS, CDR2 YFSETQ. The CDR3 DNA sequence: TGCGCCAGCAGTACAGGGTCTCACACAGATACGCAGTATTTT. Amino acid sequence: CASSTGSHTDTQYF.